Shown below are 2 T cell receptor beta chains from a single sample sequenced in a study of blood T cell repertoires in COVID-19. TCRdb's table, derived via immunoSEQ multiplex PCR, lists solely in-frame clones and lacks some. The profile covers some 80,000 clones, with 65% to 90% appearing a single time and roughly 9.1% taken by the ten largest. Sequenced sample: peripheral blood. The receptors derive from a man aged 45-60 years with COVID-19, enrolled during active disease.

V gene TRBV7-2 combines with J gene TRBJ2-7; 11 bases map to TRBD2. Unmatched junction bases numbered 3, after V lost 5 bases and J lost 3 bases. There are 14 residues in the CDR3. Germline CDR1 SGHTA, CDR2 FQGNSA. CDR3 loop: CASSPGLAGYEQYF. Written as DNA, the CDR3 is TGTGCCAGCAGCCCCGGACTAGCGGGCTACGAGCAGTACTTC.

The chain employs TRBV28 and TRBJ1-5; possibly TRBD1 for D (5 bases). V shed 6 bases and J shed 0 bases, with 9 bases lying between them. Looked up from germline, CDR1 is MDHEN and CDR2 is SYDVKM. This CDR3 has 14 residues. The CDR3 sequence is CASSIQDSNQPQHF. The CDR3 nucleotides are TGTGCCAGCAGCATACAGGATAGCAATCAGCCCCAGCATTTT.